Below, 28 T cell receptor beta chains from the same sample are listed, as sequenced in a study of beta chain features in type 1 diabetes. Every bit of the isolated RNA underwent reverse transcription, so sequencing read expressed TCRB transcripts. This table comes from immunoSEQ multiplex PCR, and its TCRdb copy is limited to in-frame clones, with some not included. Here the sample spans around 15,000 clones, less than 50% being singletons. Sample: stem cell memory CD4+ T cells from blood. The receptors come from a woman in her thirties or forties in good health.

In its sample, this clone was seen a few times. The rearrangement joins TRBV7-9 to TRBJ1-4; 8 bases map to TRBD1. This CDR3 is 15 amino acids long. The germline V gene has CDR1 SEHNR and CDR2 FQNEAQ (reference sequence). V lost 4 bases and J lost 8; bases outside the gene matches: 9. DNA of the CDR3: TGTGCCAGCAGCTCCGTACAGGGGGTGCAAGAAAAACTGTTTTTT. It is translated as CASSSVQGVQEKLFF.

This clone showed up just once. This chain connects TRBV6-1 to TRBJ2-6; unclear D gene. V was cut by 2 bases and J by 0 bases, with 17 bases left in between. The CDR3 consists of 19 residues. Per germline, CDR1 MNHNS and CDR2 SASEGT. The CDR3 region is CASSERAGITFSGANVLTF. The CDR3 DNA sequence: TGTGCCAGCAGTGAAAGAGCAGGAATCACCTTCTCTGGGGCCAACGTCCTGACTTTC.

Sample share makes this clone medium-sized. V gene TRBV7-9 combines with J gene TRBJ1-1; weak D call: TRBD1 (6 bases). The germline V gene encodes CDR1 SEHNR and CDR2 FQNEAQ (reference sequence). Trimming cost V 3 bases and J 1 base, with 9 bases left between them. This CDR3 comprises 14 residues. CDR3 in DNA: TGTGCCAGCAGCTTCCAGGGGCCGAACACTGAAGCTTTCTTT. It encodes CASSFQGPNTEAFF.

The CDR3 loop is CASSGQDAKLFF. CDR3 DNA: TGTGCCAGCAGTGGACAGGACGCAAAACTGTTTTTT. V gene TRBV2 combines with J gene TRBJ1-4; weak D call: TRBD1 (6 bases). The CDR3 loop spans 12 amino acids. Trimming shortened V by 4 bases and J by 10 bases, and 10 bases separated the two germline ends. Germline V gene data show CDR1 as SNHLY and CDR2 as FYNNEI. The variable domain in full, completed from reference TRBV2 and TRBJ1-4, reads EPEVTQTPSHQVTQMGQEVILRCVPISNHLYFYWYRQILGQKVEFLVSFYNNEISEKSEIFDDQFSVERPDGSNFTLKIRSTKLEDSAMYFCASSGQDAKLFFGSGTQLSVL.

This clone was picked up a small number of times. The chain is built from TRBV5-1 and TRBJ2-7; a possible D gene is TRBD2 (7 bases). The germline gives CDR1 SGHRS, CDR2 YFSETQ. This CDR3 is 14 amino acids long. V was shortened by 0 bases and J by 5 bases, with 12 bases between the two germline ends. The CDR3 spells CASSLVGGGDEQYF. CDR3 nucleotides: TGCGCCAGCAGCTTGGTCGGAGGGGGGGACGAGCAGTACTTC.

V gene TRBV7-6 combines with J gene TRBJ1-1, with 7 bases matching TRBD1. The CDR3 is 13 residues long. Germline V gene data show CDR1 as SGHVS and CDR2 as FNYEAQ. V dropped 5 bases and J dropped 3; count of bases not matched to a gene: 3. This CDR3 reads CASSIGTDTEAFF. In DNA, the CDR3 is TGTGCCAGCAGCATTGGGACAGACACTGAAGCTTTCTTT.

The chain combines TRBV14 with TRBJ2-5, with D uncertain. V lost 4 bases and J 5 bases, leaving 14 bases between the germline ends. CDR3 length: 14 residues. In germline, CDR1 is SGHDN, CDR2 FVKESK. CDR3: CASSRSTIGETQYF. The CDR3 nucleotides read TGTGCCAGCAGCCGCTCGACAATTGGGGAGACCCAGTACTTC.

The chain is built from TRBV28 and TRBJ2-7; possible D gene TRBD1, 5 bases. There are 12 residues in the CDR3. V was cut by 2 bases and J by 3 bases, with 5 bases left in between. Germline loops: CDR1 MDHEN, CDR2 SYDVKM. The CDR3 bases are TGTGCCAGCAGTTTAAGGGGCTACGAGCAGTACTTC. Translation: CASSLRGYEQYF. Filled out from reference TRBV28 and TRBJ2-7, the complete variable domain reads DVKVTQSSRYLVKRTGEKVFLECVQDMDHENMFWYRQDPGLGLRLIYFSYDVKMKEKGDIPEGYSVSREKKERFSLILESASTNQTSMYLCASSLRGYEQYFGPGTRLTVT.

CDR3 nucleotide sequence: TGTGCTAGTGGTTTGGTATTGGGACAGGGTTACACCGGGGAGCTGTTTTTT. It codes for CASGLVLGQGYTGELFF. The chain couples TRBV12-5 to TRBJ2-2, with TRBD1 identical over 9 bases. The germline V gene has CDR1 LGHNT and CDR2 FRNRAP. This CDR3 spans 17 amino acids. V dropped 0 bases and J dropped 3; count of bases not matched to a gene: 5.

This clone has just a few counts. This rearrangement joins TRBV4-3 to TRBJ2-5; 9 positions match TRBD1. After removal of 1 base from V and 5 bases from J, the junction contained 8 bases not matched to a gene. This CDR3 is built from 16 residues. The germline V gene has CDR1 LGHNA and CDR2 YSLEER. CDR3 sequence reads: CASSQVVGTGRETQYF. CDR3 nucleotides: TGCGCCAGCAGCCAAGTAGTAGGGACAGGGCGGGAGACCCAGTACTTC.

The CDR3 loop reads CASSLVQGDSYEQYF. For the CDR3, the DNA is TGTGCCAGCAGCTTAGTACAGGGGGACTCCTACGAGCAGTACTTC. The gene calls are TRBV7-9 and TRBJ2-7; TRBD1 matches 8 bases. The ends lost 1 base at V and 0 bases at J; junction bases unmatched: 2. CDR3 length equals 15 residues. Germline-derived CDR1 and CDR2 are SEHNR and FQNEAQ (reference sequence).

The V gene is TRBV7-9, the J gene TRBJ1-2; D is unresolved. Trimming took 5 bases from V and 2 from J, leaving 9 bases between them. Germline V gene data show CDR1 as SEHNR and CDR2 as FQNEAQ (reference sequence). The CDR3 is 13 amino acids. The CDR3 spells CASSNGINYGYTF. CDR3 coding DNA: TGTGCCAGCAGCAACGGGATAAACTATGGCTACACCTTC.

This clone was recorded only once. The V gene is TRBV7-9, the J gene TRBJ1-1, with a tentative D call TRBD1 (5 bases). Trimming removed 3 bases at V and 5 bases at J, with 13 bases between. Germline V gene sequence: CDR1 SEHNR, CDR2 FQNEAQ (reference sequence). The CDR3 sequence is 14 residues long. CDR3 region: CASSLVGQRTEAFF. CDR3 DNA: TGTGCCAGCAGCTTGGTGGGGCAGAGGACTGAAGCTTTCTTT.

The chain combines TRBV4-3 with TRBJ1-4; 8 bases agree with TRBD1. Germline lookup yields CDR1 LGHNA and CDR2 YSLEER. The CDR3 runs to 15 residues. Trimming removed 1 base from V and 6 bases from J; junction bases left unmatched: 4. The CDR3 region has the DNA TGCGCCAGCAGCCAAGGACAGGGGTGGGATGAAAAACTGTTTTTT. Protein: CASSQGQGWDEKLFF.

This clone was counted between two and nine times. The rearrangement uses TRBV6-5 and TRBJ2-7, with D hard to call. Trimming took 0 bases from V and 0 from J, leaving 6 bases between them. Germline CDR1 MNHEY, CDR2 SVGAGI. The CDR3 contains 14 residues. CDR3 region: CASSYSRGSYEQYF. The CDR3 DNA sequence: TGTGCCAGCAGTTACTCAAGAGGCTCCTACGAGCAGTACTTC.

This clone was recorded a few times. V is TRBV21-1 and J is TRBJ2-7; no check of the table's D call, TRBD1, against the DNA was made. TRBV21-1 is shown as a pseudogene. This CDR3 spans 19 amino acids. The CDR3 loop is CASSKSSGRADRGCYEQYF. The CDR3 bases are TGTGCCAGCAGCAAGTCAAGCGGGCGGGCGGACAGGGGGTGCTACGAGCAGTACTTC.

CDR3 nucleotides: TGTGCCAGCAGCTTAGCTAGGGGATCTACTGAAGCTTTCTTT. Residues: CASSLARGSTEAFF. This chain joins TRBV7-8 and TRBJ1-1; possible D gene TRBD1, 5 bases. Trimming pared 0 bases from V and 5 bases from J, leaving 10 bases between. The CDR3 runs 14 residues. Germline lookup yields CDR1 SGHVS and CDR2 FQNEAQ.

This clone was counted between two and nine times. The chain is built from TRBV29-1 and TRBJ2-1; D call uncertain. CDR1 and CDR2 (germline): SQVTM, ANQGSEA. Trimming removed 3 bases at V and 0 bases at J, with 6 bases between. This CDR3 region has 13 residues. CDR3 residues: CSVDPSSYNEQFF. The CDR3 DNA reads TGCAGCGTTGATCCGAGCTCCTACAATGAGCAGTTCTTC.

This chain uses TRBV6-6 with TRBJ2-2; TRBD1 is a possible D gene (5 bases). Looked up from germline, CDR1 is MNHNY and CDR2 is SVGAGI (reference sequence). The V end was cut by 11 bases, the J end by 7 bases, with 11 bases between. The CDR3 has 11 residues. DNA of the CDR3: TGTGCCGCCTGGCAGGGCGGGGAGCTGTTTTTT. This gives the protein CAAWQGGELFF.

This chain links TRBV5-1 with TRBJ2-3; tentative D call: TRBD1 (6 bases). Trimming left V 2 bases short and J 0 bases short, with 22 bases between. This CDR3 contains 19 residues. In germline, CDR1 is SGHRS, CDR2 YFSETQ. The CDR3 is CASSFTNSGTSTSTDTQYF. CDR3 sequence (DNA): TGCGCCAGCAGCTTCACCAATTCCGGGACAAGTACTAGCACAGATACGCAGTATTTT.

The chain employs TRBV2 and TRBJ1-2, with 8 bases identical to TRBD1. CDR1 and CDR2 from the germline V gene are SNHLY and FYNNEI. The CDR3 sequence is 14 residues long. V was clipped by 6 bases and J by 4 bases; unmatched bases: 7. CDR3 nucleotide sequence: TGTGCCAGCAGAGATACAGGGGGTGCCTATGGCTACACCTTC. Residues: CASRDTGGAYGYTF.

This clone occurred a few times. The chain employs TRBV6-6 and TRBJ2-7; D not certain. Germline V gives CDR1 MNHNY, CDR2 SVGAGI (reference sequence). This CDR3 is 15 amino acids long. Trimming took 0 bases from V and 2 from J, leaving 11 bases between them. The CDR3 DNA is TGTGCCAGCAGTTACTCCGTTGAGGTTACCTACGAGCAGTACTTC. Translating gives CASSYSVEVTYEQYF.

The V and J genes are TRBV5-1 and TRBJ1-5; 7 bases agree with TRBD1. Trimming at V came to 4 bases and at J to 3 bases, leaving 7 bases not matched to a gene. This CDR3 is built from 15 residues. Per the germline V gene, CDR1 is SGHRS and CDR2 is YFSETQ. CDR3 nucleotides: TGCGCCAGCAGCCTGACAGGGCCTTCCAATCAGCCCCAGCATTTT. It translates to CASSLTGPSNQPQHF.

This clone was seen a handful of times. This sequence joins TRBV7-9 and TRBJ1-4, with TRBD1 identical over 7 bases. Per the germline V gene, CDR1 is SEHNR and CDR2 is FQNEAQ (reference sequence). V lost 5 bases to trimming and J lost 8 bases; unmatched junction nucleotides: 8. The CDR3 loop spans 14 amino acids. The CDR3 region has the DNA TGTGCCAGCAGCCCAGGACAGGTTGGGGAAAAACTGTTTTTT. Protein: CASSPGQVGEKLFF. Filled out from reference TRBV7-9 and TRBJ1-4, the complete variable domain reads DTGVSQNPRHKITKRGQNVTFRCDPISEHNRLYWYRQTLGQGPEFLTYFQNEAQLEKSRLLSDRFSAERPKGSFSTLEIQRTEQGDSAMYLCASSPGQVGEKLFFGSGTQLSVL.

This clone has just a few counts. The CDR3 here is CASSVTVSSGNTIYF. The CDR3 DNA reads as TGTGCCAGCAGCGTGACAGTAAGCTCTGGAAACACCATATATTTT. The chain is built from TRBV7-2 and TRBJ1-3, with a possible D match to TRBD1 (5 bases). V was trimmed by 5 bases and J by 0 bases, leaving 11 bases between them. Germline V CDR1 and CDR2: SGHTA, FQGNSA. This CDR3 has 15 residues.

The chain joins TRBV5-1 to TRBJ1-1; TRBD1 matches 8 bases. From germline, CDR1 is SGHRS and CDR2 YFSETQ. Germline trimming cut 4 bases from V and 4 bases from J; bases unmatched to any gene: 6. The CDR3 length is 14 residues. CDR3 DNA: TGCGCCAGCAGCATGGACAGGGCCGGCACTGAAGCTTTCTTT. Encoded protein: CASSMDRAGTEAFF.

The J gene is TRBJ1-2, the V gene TRBV5-4, with D possibly being TRBD1 (6 bases). V dropped 0 bases and J dropped 5 bases, with 11 bases sitting between them. Germline V gene sequence: CDR1 SGHNT, CDR2 YYREEE (reference sequence). CDR3 length equals 14 residues. CDR3 in DNA: TGTGCCAGCAGCTTGGGGACAGTTTATTATGGCTACACCTTC. The encoded protein is CASSLGTVYYGYTF.

This sequence joins TRBV6-1 and TRBJ2-7; maybe TRBD2 (7 bases). Deletions cut 7 bases from V and 3 bases from J, with 13 bases between. Germline CDR1 is MNHNS and CDR2 is SASEGT. CDR3 length equals 13 residues. The CDR3 DNA is TGTGCCAGCACCGAGGGGGGGAACTACGAGCAGTACTTC. This gives the protein CASTEGGNYEQYF.